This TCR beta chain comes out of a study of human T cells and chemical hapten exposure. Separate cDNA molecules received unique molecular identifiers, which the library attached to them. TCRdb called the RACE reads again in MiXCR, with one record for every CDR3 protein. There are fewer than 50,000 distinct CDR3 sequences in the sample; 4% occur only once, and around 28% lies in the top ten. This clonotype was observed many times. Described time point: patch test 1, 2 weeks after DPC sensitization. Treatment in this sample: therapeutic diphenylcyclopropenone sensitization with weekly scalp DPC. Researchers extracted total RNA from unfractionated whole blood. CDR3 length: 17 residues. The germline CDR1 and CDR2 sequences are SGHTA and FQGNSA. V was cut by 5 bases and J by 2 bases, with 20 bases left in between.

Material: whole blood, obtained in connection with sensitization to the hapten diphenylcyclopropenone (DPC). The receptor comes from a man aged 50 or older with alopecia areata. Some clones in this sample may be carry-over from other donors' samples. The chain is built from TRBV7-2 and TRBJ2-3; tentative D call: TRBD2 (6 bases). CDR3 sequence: CASSLGLPGLDTDTQYF. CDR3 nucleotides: TGTGCCAGCAGCCTAGGGTTACCGGGACTTGACACAGATACGCAGTATTTT.